The 23 T cell receptor beta chains reported below all come from one sample, sequenced in a study of T cells in Graves' hyperthyroidism and ophthalmopathy. The TCR beta CDR3 regions underwent amplification using RNA transcripts as the source. Using the HTBI primer set, a first-round RT-PCR was run on the TCR CDR3. A single record per CDR3 protein comes from TCRdb applying MiXCR to the multiplex PCR reads. Altogether about 710,000 distinct CDR3 sequences are present, 16% being singletons, with the ten largest covering approximately 8.4%. Source material: blood. The receptors come from a man in his late teens or twenties with Graves' hyperthyroidism.

The genes are TRBV4-2 and TRBJ2-1; 11 nucleotides align to TRBD2. CDR3 length equals 21 residues. CDR1 is LGHNA and CDR2 is YNFKEQ in the germline V gene. Unmatched junction bases numbered 14, after V lost 1 base and J lost 0 bases. CDR3 sequence reads: CASSQVRLAGRFLSSYNEQFF. Written as DNA, the CDR3 is TGTGCCAGCAGCCAAGTAAGACTAGCGGGAAGGTTTCTGAGCTCCTACAATGAGCAGTTCTTC.

A few counts support this clonotype. The chain combines TRBV5-1 with TRBJ1-1; D unresolved. The germline CDR1 and CDR2 sequences are SGHRS and YFSETQ. Trimming removed 2 bases at V and 1 base at J, with 12 bases between. The CDR3 runs 15 residues. CDR3 coding DNA: TGCGCCAGCAGCTTAATTCGCGCTGGGAACACTGAAGCTTTCTTT. Residues: CASSLIRAGNTEAFF.

The rearrangement uses TRBV7-2 and TRBJ2-7; the D gene is possibly TRBD2 (5 bases). The CDR3 loop spans 13 amino acids. The V gene's germline CDR1 is SGHTA and CDR2 FQGNSA. Trimming took 5 bases from V and 5 from J, leaving 13 bases between them. The DNA for the CDR3 is TGTGCCAGCAGCCCGCGACTGCGGGACGAGCAGTACTTC. It translates to CASSPRLRDEQYF. The variable domain in full, completed from reference TRBV7-2 and TRBJ2-7, reads GAGVSQSPSNKVTEKGKDVELRCDPISGHTALYWYRQSLGQGLEFLIYFQGNSAPDKSGLPSDRFSAERTGGSVSTLTIQRTQQEDSAVYLCASSPRLRDEQYFGPGTRLTVT.

There are a few counts of this clonotype. This chain joins TRBV11-3 and TRBJ2-1; 9 bases map to TRBD2. The trim removed 3 bases at V and 5 bases at J, leaving 5 bases unmatched. The CDR3 has 15 residues. Germline V CDR1 and CDR2: SGHNT, YENEEA. The CDR3 region is CASSLASGTHNEQFF. The DNA of the CDR3 is TGTGCCAGCAGCTTGGCTAGCGGGACCCACAATGAGCAGTTCTTC.

This clonotype was detected many times. V gene TRBV12-3 or TRBV12-4 combines with J gene TRBJ2-1, with 10 nucleotides matching TRBD2. V shed 5 bases, J shed 2 bases, and the junction held 3 bases outside the gene matches. The CDR3 is made up of 15 amino acids. The CDR3 region has the DNA TGTGCCAGCAGTAGCGGGAGGGCCACCTACAATGAGCAGTTCTTC. It specifies CASSSGRATYNEQFF.

This clonotype was found many times. The genes are TRBV28 and TRBJ2-1; 7 nucleotides line up with TRBD2. Germline V gene lookup returns CDR1 MDHEN and CDR2 SYDVKM. V gave up 4 bases and J gave up 4 bases; unmatched junction bases: 4. CDR3 length: 14 amino acids. In DNA, the CDR3 is TGTGCCAGCAGTTCGACTAGCAGTTACAATGAGCAGTTCTTC. It yields the protein CASSSTSSYNEQFF.

The chain uses TRBV7-2 and TRBJ1-6, with 7 bases lining up with TRBD1. J was trimmed by 5 bases and V by 3 bases; bases with no gene match: 4. The germline V gene has CDR1 SGHTA and CDR2 FQGNSA. This CDR3 spans 15 amino acids. As DNA, the CDR3 is TGTGCCAGCAGCTTGACAGGGCGGGATAATTCACCCCTCCACTTT. Translation: CASSLTGRDNSPLHF.

This clonotype appeared a few times. The rearrangement joins TRBV13 to TRBJ2-5, with TRBD2 identical over 9 bases. J was trimmed by 5 bases and V by 6 bases; bases with no gene match: 13. Per the germline V gene, CDR1 is PRHDT and CDR2 is FYEKMQ (reference sequence). The CDR3 has 16 amino acids. In nucleotides, the CDR3 is TGTGCCAGCAGTTCTAGCGGGGTGGTACGAGGGGAGACCCAGTACTTC. This gives the protein CASSSSGVVRGETQYF.

This sequence joins TRBV12-3 or TRBV12-4 and TRBJ2-7; maybe TRBD1 (8 bases). The CDR3 covers 15 residues. The ends were cut back, 5 bases at V and 3 bases at J, with 17 bases in the middle. DNA of the CDR3: TGTGCCAGCAGTCGCTTACAGGGGGGGAGCTACGAGCAGTACTTC. It encodes CASSRLQGGSYEQYF.

The chain employs TRBV28 and TRBJ2-2; TRBD1 aligns across 9 bases. The CDR3 has 16 amino acids. The V gene end was trimmed by 5 bases and the J gene end by 4 bases; junction bases not matched to a gene: 8. Per germline, CDR1 MDHEN and CDR2 SYDVKM. This CDR3 reads CASSPRGQGITGELFF. The DNA for the CDR3 is TGTGCCAGCAGTCCCCGTGGACAGGGGATCACCGGGGAGCTGTTTTTT.

The chain employs TRBV20-1 and TRBJ2-1; 7 positions agree with TRBD2. Trimming at V came to 7 bases and at J to 8 bases, leaving 11 bases not matched to a gene. CDR1 and CDR2 (germline): DFQATT, SNEGSKA (reference sequence). This CDR3 spans 13 amino acids. CDR3 protein: CSVSGDYIYEQFF. As DNA, the CDR3 is TGCAGTGTTAGTGGGGACTATATCTATGAGCAGTTCTTC.

The chain joins TRBV12-3 or TRBV12-4 to TRBJ2-4; 7 nucleotides agree with TRBD2. Trimming at V came to 2 bases and at J to 6 bases, leaving 1 base not matched to a gene. The CDR3 contains 13 residues. The CDR3 loop is CASSLLAANIQYF. In DNA form, the CDR3 reads TGTGCCAGCAGTTTACTAGCGGCAAACATTCAGTACTTC.

The genes are TRBV2 and TRBJ1-6, with 8 bases lining up with TRBD1. The CDR3 sequence is 16 residues long. CDR1 is SNHLY, CDR2 FYNNEI, per germline. V was pared by 8 bases and J by 5 bases, with 11 bases of the junction left unmatched. CDR3 loop: CASQGGPGQDNSPLHF. In nucleotides, the CDR3 is TGTGCCAGCCAAGGCGGTCCGGGACAGGATAATTCACCCCTCCACTTT.

This clonotype was seen more than once but under ten times. The chain carries TRBV7-3 and TRBJ2-3; D is undetermined. The V end lost 4 bases, the J end lost 6 bases, and 14 bases lay between the germline ends. CDR1 is SGHTA and CDR2 is FQGTGA in the germline V gene. The CDR3 is 14 amino acids. The DNA for the CDR3 is TGTGCCAGCAGCTCCACCCTCACGGATGATACGCAGTATTTT. Translated: CASSSTLTDDTQYF.

J is TRBJ2-7 and V is TRBV9; D might be TRBD2 (6 bases). Germline V CDR1 and CDR2: SGDLS, YYNGEE. The CDR3 loop spans 16 amino acids. The V gene lost 4 bases and the J gene lost 0 bases, with 17 bases spanning the gap. The CDR3 DNA reads as TGTGCCAGCAGCCCCGAGGACGGGGGACTCTCCTACGAGCAGTACTTC. It codes for CASSPEDGGLSYEQYF.

This clonotype was counted many times. The chain employs TRBV28 and TRBJ2-1; 8 positions agree with TRBD2. CDR1 is MDHEN and CDR2 is SYDVKM in the germline V gene. The CDR3 runs to 18 residues. V lost 1 base and J lost 4; bases outside the gene matches: 12. CDR3: CASSLSPLSQREYNEQFF. CDR3 DNA sequence: TGTGCCAGCAGTTTATCCCCTCTCTCCCAGCGGGAGTACAATGAGCAGTTCTTC.

The rearrangement uses TRBV5-1 and TRBJ1-1; 9 positions agree with TRBD1. V trimming: 0 bases; J trimming: 4 bases; junction bases outside the gene matches: 7. CDR1 SGHRS and CDR2 YFSETQ come from the germline V gene. The length of the CDR3 is 16 residues. DNA of the CDR3: TGCGCCAGCAGCTTGGCCGGGACAGGGTGGGGCACTGAAGCTTTCTTT. Translation: CASSLAGTGWGTEAFF. The complete variable domain, with remaining parts taken from reference TRBV5-1 and TRBJ1-1, reads KAGVTQTPRYLIKTRGQQVTLSCSPISGHRSVSWYQQTPGQGLQFLFEYFSETQRNKGNFPGRFSGRQFSNSRSEMNVSTLELGDSALYLCASSLAGTGWGTEAFFGQGTRLTVV.

V gene TRBV28 combines with J gene TRBJ2-2, with TRBD2 matching 14 bases. The CDR3 loop spans 20 amino acids. Germline V lookup: CDR1 MDHEN, CDR2 SYDVKM. V lost 4 bases and J lost 2; bases outside the gene matches: 12. CDR3 bases: TGTGCCAGCAGTTCTCAGAGTGGACTAGCGGGAGGAAGTAACACCGGGGAGCTGTTTTTT. Protein sequence: CASSSQSGLAGGSNTGELFF. The entire variable domain, with the rest obtained from reference TRBV28 and TRBJ2-2, is as follows: DVKVTQSSRYLVKRTGEKVFLECVQDMDHENMFWYRQDPGLGLRLIYFSYDVKMKEKGDIPEGYSVSREKKERFSLILESASTNQTSMYLCASSSQSGLAGGSNTGELFFGEGSRLTVL.

This clonotype was counted ten times or more. This rearrangement joins TRBV19 to TRBJ1-5; maybe TRBD1 (5 bases). The CDR3 sequence is 14 residues long. V gave up 7 bases and J gave up 1 base, with 11 bases separating them. The germline CDR1 and CDR2 sequences are LNHDA and SQIVND (reference sequence). CDR3 region: CASTSWGSNQPQHF. The CDR3 DNA reads TGTGCCAGTACCTCGTGGGGCAGCAATCAGCCCCAGCATTTT.

This clonotype was found many times. The J gene is TRBJ2-7, the V gene TRBV20-1; the match to TRBD2 covers 9 bases. Losses at the gene ends were 5 bases for V and 3 bases for J; bases not matched to a gene: 8. From germline, CDR1 is DFQATT and CDR2 SNEGSKA (reference sequence). The CDR3 extends over 14 amino acids. This chain's CDR3 is CSAPSSGGLYEQYF. As DNA, the CDR3 is TGCAGTGCTCCCAGTAGCGGGGGCCTCTACGAGCAGTACTTC.

This clonotype was recorded many times. The chain has TRBV11-3 and TRBJ2-1; D may be TRBD1 (5 bases). This CDR3 is built from 13 residues. The germline CDR1 and CDR2 sequences are SGHNT and YENEEA. Trimming shortened V by 1 base and J by 6 bases, and 7 bases separated the two germline ends. The CDR3 DNA follows: TGTGCCAGCAGCTTAGGCAGGGCCAATGAGCAGTTCTTC. Protein: CASSLGRANEQFF. Based on the CDR3 plus reference TRBV11-3 and TRBJ2-1, the full variable domain is EAGVVQSPRYKIIEKKQPVAFWCNPISGHNTLYWYLQNLGQGPELLIRYENEEAVDDSQLPKDRFSAERLKGVDSTLKIQPAELGDSAVYLCASSLGRANEQFFGPGTRLTVL.

Only a few counts were recorded for this clonotype. J is TRBJ1-2 and V is TRBV29-1; 7 bases line up with TRBD1. The CDR3 is 14 residues long. The germline gives CDR1 SQVTM, CDR2 ANQGSEA. V gave up 0 bases and J gave up 4 bases; unmatched junction bases: 5. The CDR3, as DNA: TGCAGCGTTGAAGACACAGGGGTCGGCTATGGCTACACCTTC. This gives the protein CSVEDTGVGYGYTF.

CDR3 sequence (DNA): TGCAGTGCTAGCTCGGGAGAAAGATACGAGCAGTACTTC. Residues: CSASSGERYEQYF. V and J are TRBV20-1 and TRBJ2-7, with D perhaps TRBD2 (6 bases). CDR3 length: 13 residues. With 3 bases removed from V and 4 bases from J, the gap between germline ends came to 13 bases. CDR1 is DFQATT, CDR2 SNEGSKA, per germline (reference sequence).